This T cell receptor (beta chain) came from a study of OX40 agonist ivuxolimab in advanced cancers. About the study: Hepatocellular carcinoma, melanoma, renal cell or head and neck cancer affected the dose-escalation patients. Regarding the study as a whole: Antigen targets of the expanded peripheral T cells went undetermined.

Produced via immunoSEQ multiplex PCR; TCRdb's table is partial and in-frame only. This table holds about 90,000 clones, 90% found once. A word on this clone: What it binds is not known.

There are 15 residues in the CDR3. The junction had 5 bases not matched to a gene; V was cut back by 2 bases and J by 2 bases. Per the germline V gene, CDR1 is WNHNN and CDR2 is SYGVQD (reference sequence). The receptor's source is an adult with an advanced solid tumor such as melanoma, head and neck, liver or kidney cancer. The rearrangement uses TRBV10-1 and TRBJ1-2; TRBD1 aligns across 7 bases. This material consisted of CD4+ or CD8+ T cells sorted from blood, taken in a trial of the OX40 agonist ivuxolimab. The CDR3 loop reads CASSETTGPNYGYTF. CDR3 nucleotides: TGCGCCAGCAGTGAGACGACAGGGCCCAACTATGGCTACACCTTC.